The 30 T cell receptor beta chains in this list originate from one sample, sequenced in a study of cytomegalovirus exposure and HLA in healthy donors. The table came from immunoSEQ multiplex PCR; TCRdb's copy has only in-frame clones and leaves some out. The repertoire holds 95,000 to 150,000 clones, roughly 90% seen once, with under 2% in the top ten. Sequencing was performed on PBMCs. These receptors originate from a woman between 18 and 29 years old in good health and CMV-seronegative.

This rearrangement joins TRBV7-2 to TRBJ2-1, with D possibly being TRBD2 (6 bases). The CDR3 contains 16 residues. V lost 9 bases, J lost 2 bases, and 20 bases lay in between. Germline V CDR1 and CDR2: SGHTA, FQGNSA. The CDR3 region is CASTPIASSAYNEQFF. CDR3 DNA sequence: TGTGCCAGTACCCCCATAGCGTCTAGCGCCTACAATGAGCAGTTCTTC.

The genes are TRBV7-2 and TRBJ2-5; 9 nucleotides line up with TRBD2. This CDR3 comprises 18 residues. Looked up from germline, CDR1 is SGHTA and CDR2 is FQGNSA. Trimming removed 5 bases from V and 13 bases from J; junction bases left unmatched: 26. CDR3 in DNA: TGTGCCAGCAGCAAGGAAGTCGGCGGGATGGGGGGGCTAGCGGGAAGGTACTTC. Its protein product is CASSKEVGGMGGLAGRYF.

The chain recombines TRBV7-6 with TRBJ2-7; D remains unclear. The CDR3 is made up of 13 amino acids. V shed 1 base and J shed 3 bases, with 7 bases lying between them. CDR1 SGHVS and CDR2 FNYEAQ come from the germline V gene. The CDR3 loop reads CASSLGQNYEQYF. The CDR3 DNA is TGTGCCAGCAGCTTAGGGCAGAACTACGAGCAGTACTTC.

This clone was recorded a few times. The chain employs TRBV7-9 and TRBJ2-7, with 9 bases that match TRBD2. V trimming: 5 bases; J trimming: 3 bases; junction bases outside the gene matches: 5. The CDR3 totals 14 residues. Germline-derived CDR1 and CDR2 are SEHNR and FQNEAQ (reference sequence). The CDR3, as DNA: TGTGCCAGCAGCCCCAGCGGGAGGAGCTACGAGCAGTACTTC. It yields the protein CASSPSGRSYEQYF.

This clone has just one count. The genes are TRBV7-8 and TRBJ2-1; weak D call: TRBD1 (6 bases). The CDR3 length is 14 residues. With 7 bases removed from V and 5 bases from J, the gap between germline ends came to 15 bases. The germline CDR1 and CDR2 sequences are SGHVS and FQNEAQ. DNA of the CDR3: TGTGCCAGCACCGAATTACAGGGTCACAATGAGCAGTTCTTC. Protein product: CASTELQGHNEQFF.

The chain employs TRBV5-5 and TRBJ2-7; 7 nucleotides align to TRBD2. The CDR3 loop spans 17 amino acids. V lost 4 bases to trimming and J lost 1 base; unmatched junction nucleotides: 14. Germline V gene lookup returns CDR1 SGHKS and CDR2 YYEKEE (reference sequence). CDR3 nucleotide sequence: TGTGCCAGCAGCCCCCCCGTTTTGTGGCGGGAGTCCTACGAGCAGTACTTC. Protein sequence: CASSPPVLWRESYEQYF.

This CDR3 reads CASSQRRGTGELFF. Here the CDR3 DNA reads TGCGCCAGCAGCCAAAGGCGGGGGACCGGGGAGCTGTTTTTT. This chain links TRBV4-3 with TRBJ2-2, with 7 bases fitting TRBD2. Trimming cost V 2 bases and J 5 bases; bases outside gene matches: 2. In germline, CDR1 is LGHNA, CDR2 YSLEER. CDR3 length equals 14 residues.

The CDR3 region has the DNA TGTGCCAGCAGCCACACAGGGCTCCCTCGGGGAGATACGCAGTATTTT. Translating it yields CASSHTGLPRGDTQYF. The gene calls are TRBV27 and TRBJ2-3; possible D gene TRBD1, 6 bases. This CDR3 is built from 16 residues. CDR1 and CDR2 from the germline V gene are MNHEY and SMNVEV (reference sequence). Trimming removed 6 bases at V and 5 bases at J, with 21 bases between.

The rearrangement links TRBV30 to TRBJ2-3; the match to TRBD2 covers 8 bases. Germline-derived CDR1 and CDR2 are GTSNPN and SVGIG (reference sequence). J lost 5 bases, V lost 4 bases, and 5 bases had no gene match. This CDR3 has 13 residues. This CDR3 is CAWTPAGGDTQYF. In DNA, the CDR3 is TGTGCCTGGACCCCCGCGGGGGGAGATACGCAGTATTTT.

V gene TRBV7-9 combines with J gene TRBJ1-1, with unresolved D. This CDR3 spans 13 amino acids. CDR1 is SEHNR, CDR2 FQNEAQ, per germline (reference sequence). Trimming left V 8 bases short and J 4 bases short, with 14 bases between. CDR3 coding DNA: TGTGCCAGCGCGGAGTTTATGAGCACTGAAGCTTTCTTT. Protein product: CASAEFMSTEAFF.

This sequence joins TRBV27 and TRBJ1-5, with TRBD1 matching over 7 bases. The CDR3 covers 12 residues. Trimming removed 10 bases from V and 3 bases from J; junction bases left unmatched: 3. In germline, CDR1 is MNHEY, CDR2 SMNVEV (reference sequence). The CDR3 loop reads CATGTANQPQHF. The CDR3 coding sequence is TGTGCCACTGGGACAGCCAATCAGCCCCAGCATTTT.

The rearrangement links TRBV7-9 to TRBJ2-2; possible D gene TRBD2, 5 bases. Germline assignment: CDR1 SEHNR and CDR2 FQNEAQ (reference sequence). Trimming cost V 5 bases and J 2 bases, with 15 bases left between them. The CDR3 is 16 amino acids. The CDR3 spells CASSPPRGVNTGELFF. The DNA of the CDR3 is TGTGCCAGCAGCCCTCCCCGGGGTGTTAACACCGGGGAGCTGTTTTTT.

The chain uses TRBV14 and TRBJ2-5, with 14 bases aligning to TRBD2. CDR3 length: 19 residues. With V trimmed by 2 bases and J by 3 bases, 11 bases remained unmatched. Germline V CDR1 and CDR2: SGHDN, FVKESK. CDR3 sequence reads: CASSQYRTSGRRFKETQYF. The CDR3 DNA follows: TGTGCCAGCAGCCAATACCGGACTAGCGGGAGGCGTTTCAAAGAGACCCAGTACTTC.

This rearrangement joins TRBV23-1 to TRBJ2-7; 8 bases are a match to TRBD2. TRBV23-1 is treated as an ORF (open reading frame) with a function not yet certain. V was pared by 0 bases and J by 5 bases, with 9 bases of the junction left unmatched. This CDR3 is built from 16 residues. CDR3 nucleotides: TGCGCCAGCAGTCAATCGTCAGGTAGCGGGAAAGACGAGCAGTACTTC. Its translation is CASSQSSGSGKDEQYF.

This chain connects TRBV7-2 to TRBJ2-7, with unresolved D. The germline V gene has CDR1 SGHTA and CDR2 FQGNSA. This CDR3 comprises 14 residues. The V end lost 3 bases, the J end lost 4 bases, and 13 bases lay between the germline ends. The CDR3 nucleotides read TGTGCCAGCAGCTTCTTCGCTTCACAGTACGAGCAGTACTTC. This translates into CASSFFASQYEQYF.

V usage is TRBV6-1 and J usage is TRBJ2-1; 9 bases agree with TRBD2. V lost 7 bases, J lost 4 bases, and 5 bases stayed unmatched. The CDR3 covers 14 residues. Germline CDR1 and CDR2: MNHNS and SASEGT. CDR3: CASTRLAEYNEQFF. The CDR3 DNA is TGTGCCAGCACCAGACTAGCGGAATACAATGAGCAGTTCTTC.

The chain couples TRBV10-2 to TRBJ2-7, with D possibly TRBD1 on 7 matching bases. This CDR3 contains 14 residues. Deletions cut 6 bases from V and 2 bases from J, with 14 bases between. Germline-derived CDR1 and CDR2 are WSHSY and SAAADI. For the CDR3, the DNA is TGCGCCAGCAGGGAGGGGACAGCAACCTACGAGCAGTACTTC. It encodes CASREGTATYEQYF.

This chain joins TRBV9 and TRBJ2-3, with D uncertain. From germline, CDR1 is SGDLS and CDR2 YYNGEE. V dropped 3 bases and J dropped 3 bases, with 2 bases sitting between them. CDR3 length: 11 residues. Here the CDR3 reads CASSATDTQYF. CDR3 coding DNA: TGTGCCAGCAGCGCAACAGATACGCAGTATTTT.

This sequence joins TRBV7-2 and TRBJ2-1; a possible D gene is TRBD1 (7 bases). Deletions cut 1 base from V and 9 bases from J, with 13 bases between. CDR3 length: 14 amino acids. Germline CDR1 SGHTA, CDR2 FQGNSA. CDR3 in DNA: TGTGCCAGCAGCTTAGACAGGGGAGGAACTGAGCAGTTCTTC. The encoded protein is CASSLDRGGTEQFF.

J is TRBJ2-7 and V is TRBV6-4, with a tentative D call TRBD1 (7 bases). The CDR3 is 13 residues long. Per germline, CDR1 MRHNA and CDR2 SNTAGT. V lost 11 bases, J lost 6 bases, and 20 bases lay in between. CDR3 coding DNA: TGTGCCCCGTTCAGGGCAGGGGGAGGCGAGCAGTACTTC. This sequence encodes CAPFRAGGGEQYF.

This sequence joins TRBV28 and TRBJ1-5, with D possibly TRBD1 on 6 matching bases. Germline CDR1 is MDHEN and CDR2 is SYDVKM. The length of the CDR3 is 14 residues. The V and J ends lost 8 bases and 6 bases respectively, with 17 bases between them. This chain's CDR3 is CASGGGESGQPQHF. DNA for the CDR3: TGTGCCAGCGGAGGGGGGGAGTCGGGTCAGCCCCAGCATTTT.

V is TRBV19 and J is TRBJ2-1; 12 bases align to TRBD2. Looked up from germline, CDR1 is LNHDA and CDR2 is SQIVND (reference sequence). V lost 5 bases, J lost 8 bases, and 4 bases stayed unmatched. This CDR3 is built from 14 residues. CDR3: CASSGLAGTYEQFF. The CDR3 DNA sequence: TGTGCCAGTAGTGGACTAGCGGGAACGTATGAGCAGTTCTTC.

The CDR3 coding sequence is TGTGCCAGCAGCGTAGTTTCTAGCGGGGTAGGCCCAGATACGCAGTATTTT. Translating gives CASSVVSSGVGPDTQYF. The chain combines TRBV9 with TRBJ2-3, with 9 nucleotides matching TRBD2. The length of the CDR3 is 17 residues. V lost 0 bases to trimming and J lost 4 bases; unmatched junction nucleotides: 9. The germline V gene encodes CDR1 SGDLS and CDR2 YYNGEE.

By sample fraction, this clone is medium-sized. V and J are TRBV7-2 and TRBJ2-3; TRBD2 aligns across 11 bases. The junction had 1 base not matched to a gene; V was cut back by 1 base and J by 4 bases. The CDR3 has 15 residues. Germline-derived CDR1 and CDR2 are SGHTA and FQGNSA. The DNA for the CDR3 is TGTGCCAGCAGCTTAGTAGCGGGGGGGCCAGATACGCAGTATTTT. Residues: CASSLVAGGPDTQYF.

The rearrangement uses TRBV30 and TRBJ1-2; TRBD1 matches at 7 bases. The CDR3 runs 13 residues. The junction had 3 bases not matched to a gene; V was cut back by 0 bases and J by 5 bases. Germline V gene data show CDR1 as GTSNPN and CDR2 as SVGIG (reference sequence). CDR3 sequence reads: CAWSVSGGYGYTF. The CDR3 region has the DNA TGTGCCTGGAGTGTATCAGGGGGGTATGGCTACACCTTC. The full variable domain, completed using reference TRBV30 and TRBJ1-2, is SQTIHQWPATLVQPVGSPLSLECTVEGTSNPNLYWYRQAAGRGLQLLFYSVGIGQISSEVPQNLSASRPQDRQFILSSKKLLLSDSGFYLCAWSVSGGYGYTFGSGTRLTVV.

CDR3 sequence: CATRSGAVLAGSPYEQYF. CDR3 sequence (DNA): TGTGCCACCAGGAGCGGTGCGGTACTAGCGGGGTCACCCTACGAGCAGTACTTC. This chain connects TRBV15 to TRBJ2-7, with TRBD2 identical over 10 bases. With 6 bases clipped from V and 2 bases from J, the junction kept 16 bases outside the gene matches. The CDR3 consists of 18 residues. Germline CDR1 and CDR2: LNHNV and YYDKDF (reference sequence).

The J gene is TRBJ1-2, the V gene TRBV6-1; the D gene is possibly TRBD1 (6 bases). This CDR3 is built from 14 residues. The ends were cut back, 6 bases at V and 3 bases at J, with 14 bases in the middle. Germline values: CDR1 MNHNS, CDR2 SASEGT. The chain's CDR3 is CASRGGGGHYGYTF. DNA for the CDR3: TGTGCCAGCAGGGGCGGGGGGGGCCACTATGGCTACACCTTC.

The genes are TRBV5-1 and TRBJ2-7, with a possible D match to TRBD2 (6 bases). Trimming stripped 0 bases from V and 6 bases from J, with 10 bases between. CDR3 length equals 13 residues. Germline V gene data show CDR1 as SGHRS and CDR2 as YFSETQ. This CDR3 reads CASSLVTRSEQYF. The DNA for the CDR3 is TGCGCCAGCAGCTTGGTGACTAGATCCGAGCAGTACTTC. The whole variable domain, filled in from reference TRBV5-1 and TRBJ2-7, reads KAGVTQTPRYLIKTRGQQVTLSCSPISGHRSVSWYQQTPGQGLQFLFEYFSETQRNKGNFPGRFSGRQFSNSRSEMNVSTLELGDSALYLCASSLVTRSEQYFGPGTRLTVT.

The chain recombines TRBV7-9 with TRBJ1-1; D might be TRBD1 (5 bases). The CDR3 contains 15 residues. Germline V CDR1 and CDR2: SEHNR, FQNEAQ (reference sequence). V was clipped by 5 bases and J by 1 base, with 14 bases between them. The CDR3 here is CASSQTGRGNTEAFF. The CDR3 DNA reads as TGTGCCAGCAGCCAGACGGGGAGGGGGAACACTGAAGCTTTCTTT.

This sequence joins TRBV27 and TRBJ2-7, with 12 bases matching TRBD2. The CDR3 spans 17 residues. The J segment lost 3 bases and the V segment lost 1 base, leaving 7 bases of the junction unmatched. Germline CDR1 and CDR2: MNHEY and SMNVEV (reference sequence). CDR3 coding DNA: TGTGCCAGCAGTTTATTTCCTCCGACTAGCGGGAGCTACGAGCAGTACTTC. It translates to CASSLFPPTSGSYEQYF.